The source of this T cell receptor (beta chain) is a study of graft-versus-host responses after intestinal transplantation. About the research overall: The whole recipient group had anti-thymocyte globulin induction followed by tacrolimus and steroids for around 3 years.

General study results and limits: Allografts from individuals with graft-donor T cell macrochimerism displayed high graft-versus-host to host-versus-graft clonal ratios. Declines in HvG clones occurring early post-transplant were associated with peak circulating GvH clone levels. GvH clones surfaced in recipient marrow, some emerging earlier in ileum or blood.

In germline, CDR1 is MNHNS, CDR2 SASEGT. With 2 bases clipped from V and 0 bases from J, the junction kept 8 bases outside the gene matches. The CDR3 covers 18 residues. Clones were sequenced by immunoSEQ multiplex PCR, and TCRdb holds only the in-frame ones, with some missing. The sample has fewer than 85,000 clones; about 94% are singletons. As to this clone: Its target is not known.

The J gene is TRBJ2-1, the V gene TRBV6-1; TRBD2 agrees at 9 bases. The clonotype originates from a human donor who received an intestinal transplant. Here the sequenced sample was unstimulated CD8+ T cells sorted from spleen or lymph node cells, taken before intestinal transplant. The CDR3 DNA reads TGTGCCAGCAGTGAACGACTAGCGGACTACAGCTCCTACAATGAGCAGTTCTTC. The encoded protein is CASSERLADYSSYNEQFF.